This T cell receptor (beta chain) comes out of a study of blood T cell repertoires in COVID-19. The assay was immunoSEQ multiplex PCR, and TCRdb's table has in-frame clones only and misses some. This table holds roughly 150,000 clones, 79% found once. This sequence originates from a woman aged 60-75 years with COVID-19, enrolled during active disease. Sequences were obtained from peripheral blood.

This chain's CDR3 is CASSRDRGVSQPQHF. The CDR3 DNA sequence: TGCGCCAGCAGCCGTGACAGGGGAGTGAGTCAGCCCCAGCATTTT. V and J are TRBV4-3 and TRBJ1-5, with 8 bases aligning to TRBD1. The CDR3 has 15 residues. Trimming took 4 bases from V and 6 from J; bases not matched to a gene: 8. Germline V gene lookup returns CDR1 LGHNA and CDR2 YSLEER.